The TCR beta chain described here comes from a study of T cell changes during pregnancy in multiple sclerosis. This CDR3 has 18 amino acids. The V and J ends lost 3 bases and 3 bases, in that order; junction bases with no gene match: 13. Some clones are missing from TCRdb's copy, which holds only in-frame ones; the method was immunoSEQ multiplex PCR. The data show about 38,000 clones, with 94% seen just once and approximately 0.39% held by the top ten. The sequenced sample was CD4+ T cells from peripheral blood mononuclear cells, obtained in the second trimester of pregnancy. The source is a female donor with multiple sclerosis, enrolled in a pregnancy study. V gene TRBV23-1 combines with J gene TRBJ1-5; 8 bases align to TRBD1. TRBV23-1 is treated as an ORF (open reading frame) with a function not yet certain. CDR3 residues: CASSHCAAGGQFNQPQHF. In DNA, the CDR3 is TGCGCCAGCAGTCACTGCGCGGCAGGGGGCCAGTTCAATCAGCCCCAGCATTTT.